This TCR beta chain came from a study of monozygotic twins with inflammatory bowel disease. This CDR3 spans 16 amino acids. Germline CDR1 reads SGHTA; CDR2 reads FQGNSA. UMIs incorporating a 6-nucleotide sample barcode were appended by means of template switching. One entry per CDR3 protein, without DNA, is what TCRdb gives after re-calling the 5' RACE reads. The sample spans more than 300,000 distinct CDR3 sequences; the ten largest clones claim 2.6%. The source material was blood. This TCR derives from a human donor with ulcerative colitis or Crohn's disease, or a healthy co-twin of an affected twin (not recorded which). The chain links TRBV7-2 to TRBJ2-5; checking the TCRdb D call of TRBD2 is not possible without DNA. CDR3 amino acids: CASSLWVAGGAETQYF.